A selection of T cell receptor beta chains follows, all from one sample in a study of blood T cell repertoires in COVID-19. Method: immunoSEQ multiplex PCR; TCRdb's copy keeps in-frame clones and lacks some. The sample holds around 310,000 clones, nearly 90% seen once. The sample consisted of PBMCs or T cells enriched from blood (not recorded which). These TCRs come from a woman aged 25 to 39 who had recovered from COVID-19. The CDR3 runs from the conserved cysteine through the conserved F or W. Fields, in order: J gene, clone size, D gene, V gene, CDR3 length, CDR3 protein, CDR3 DNA. A D gene is named only where the DNA matches it firmly. Not all rows give a size; the values are once, few, many and, for expanded clones, a class.

j_call: TRBJ2-7; clone_size: -; d_call: -; v_call: TRBV27; cdr3_length: 13; cdr3_aa: CASSDRLTYEQYF; cdr3_nt: TGTGCCAGCAGCGACAGGCTGACCTACGAGCAGTACTTC
j_call: TRBJ2-7; clone_size: -; d_call: -; v_call: TRBV7-9; cdr3_length: 13; cdr3_aa: CASTPKRGQEQYF; cdr3_nt: TGTGCCAGCACCCCTAAAAGGGGCCAGGAGCAGTACTTC
j_call: TRBJ2-7; clone_size: -; d_call: TRBD2; v_call: TRBV28; cdr3_length: 13; cdr3_aa: CASTSGTYYEQYF; cdr3_nt: TGTGCCAGCACAAGCGGGACCTACTACGAGCAGTACTTC
j_call: TRBJ1-2; clone_size: -; d_call: -; v_call: TRBV7-9; cdr3_length: 14; cdr3_aa: CASSSEGQIYGYTF; cdr3_nt: TGTGCCAGCAGCTCGGAAGGACAAATCTATGGCTACACCTTC
j_call: TRBJ2-1; clone_size: -; d_call: -; v_call: TRBV5-1; cdr3_length: 14; cdr3_aa: CASTLGEEYNEQFF; cdr3_nt: TGCGCCAGCACTTTGGGGGAGGAGTACAATGAGCAGTTCTTC
j_call: TRBJ1-1; clone_size: -; d_call: TRBD1; v_call: TRBV27; cdr3_length: 14; cdr3_aa: CASSLGQGNTEAFF; cdr3_nt: TGTGCCAGCAGCCTCGGACAGGGGAACACTGAAGCTTTCTTT
j_call: TRBJ2-7; clone_size: few; d_call: TRBD1; v_call: TRBV6-5; cdr3_length: 12; cdr3_aa: CATTGVYYEQYF; cdr3_nt: TGTGCCACTACAGGGGTTTACTACGAGCAGTACTTC
j_call: TRBJ2-7; clone_size: -; d_call: TRBD2; v_call: TRBV27; cdr3_length: 14; cdr3_aa: CASSRTSGSYEQYF; cdr3_nt: TGTGCCAGCAGTCGGACTAGCGGATCCTACGAGCAGTACTTC
j_call: TRBJ2-1; clone_size: -; d_call: TRBD1; v_call: TRBV7-9; cdr3_length: 15; cdr3_aa: CASSLVRDSHNEQFF; cdr3_nt: TGTGCCAGCAGCTTAGTCCGGGACAGCCACAATGAGCAGTTCTTC
j_call: TRBJ1-5; clone_size: -; d_call: TRBD1; v_call: TRBV6-1; cdr3_length: 16; cdr3_aa: CASSEYIGQVNQPQHF; cdr3_nt: TGTGCCAGCAGTGAATATATAGGACAGGTCAATCAGCCCCAGCATTTT
j_call: TRBJ2-1; clone_size: once; d_call: TRBD2; v_call: TRBV5-1; cdr3_length: 18; cdr3_aa: CASSAGLAEYLSYNEQFF; cdr3_nt: TGCGCCAGCAGCGCGGGACTAGCGGAATACCTCTCCTACAATGAGCAGTTCTTC
j_call: TRBJ1-2; clone_size: -; d_call: -; v_call: TRBV7-2; cdr3_length: 12; cdr3_aa: CASILQGSGYTF; cdr3_nt: TGTGCCAGCATTCTACAGGGTAGTGGCTACACCTTC